A selection of T cell receptor beta chains follows, all from one sample in a study of blood T cell repertoires in COVID-19. Assay: immunoSEQ multiplex PCR; the TCRdb copy retains only in-frame clones and omits some. The profile shows about 200,000 clones, roughly 90% of them singletons. Material: PBMCs or T cells enriched from blood (not recorded which). The receptors come from a woman aged 18-29 years who had recovered from COVID-19. Both conserved end residues are part of each CDR3. The order of the fields is clone size, D gene, J gene, V gene, CDR3 DNA, CDR3 protein. A D gene is named only where the DNA matches it firmly. Some rows mark clone size as missing; the rest say once, few, many or name a class of expanded clone.

size: NA
D: NA
J: TRBJ1-5
V: TRBV12-3/TRBV12-4
DNA: TGTGCCAGCAAGCAGGGGAGCAATCAGCCCCAGCATTTT
CDR3: CASKQGSNQPQHF

size: NA
D: NA
J: TRBJ1-2
V: TRBV6-5
DNA: TGTGCCAGCAGTTACTCGATAGGCGGGGACTATGGCTACACCTTC
CDR3: CASSYSIGGDYGYTF

size: few
D: NA
J: TRBJ1-1
V: TRBV9
DNA: TGTGCCAGCACCGCAGGTGGGGCAAACACTGAAGCTTTCTTT
CDR3: CASTAGGANTEAFF

size: NA
D: TRBD1
J: TRBJ1-5
V: TRBV3-1/TRBV3-2
DNA: TGTGCCAGCAGCCAAACGACAGGGGGCAATCAGCCCCAGCATTTT
CDR3: CASSQTTGGNQPQHF

size: once
D: TRBD1
J: TRBJ2-7
V: TRBV27
DNA: TGTGCCAGCAGTTTCAGACAGGGAAGGAACGAGCAGTACTTC
CDR3: CASSFRQGRNEQYF

size: NA
D: NA
J: TRBJ2-7
V: TRBV7-9
DNA: TGTGCCAGCAGCCCCGCGCGGGAGCAGTACTTC
CDR3: CASSPAREQYF

size: NA
D: NA
J: TRBJ2-1
V: TRBV9
DNA: TGTGCCAGCAGCAGAACCCTGGGACTCCCCGAAACCTACAATGAGCAGTTCTTC
CDR3: CASSRTLGLPETYNEQFF

size: NA
D: TRBD2
J: TRBJ2-5
V: TRBV5-4
DNA: TGTGCCAGCAGCTTTGGGACTATCGTAGGTCAAGAGACCCAGTACTTC
CDR3: CASSFGTIVGQETQYF

size: once
D: NA
J: TRBJ2-7
V: TRBV5-1
DNA: TGCGCCAGCAGCCTTGACAGCGAGCAGTACTTC
CDR3: CASSLDSEQYF

size: NA
D: NA
J: TRBJ1-5
V: TRBV18
DNA: TGTGCCAGCTCACCAGCCAGCGGAAACAATCAGCCCCAGCATTTT
CDR3: CASSPASGNNQPQHF

size: NA
D: NA
J: TRBJ1-2
V: TRBV14
DNA: TGTGCCAGCAGCCAAGGTGACCAGAGGATTGGGGGCTACACCTTC
CDR3: CASSQGDQRIGGYTF

size: NA
D: NA
J: TRBJ2-5
V: TRBV7-9
DNA: TGTGCCAGCAGCTTCAGTACTGAGCGGGAGACCCAGTACTTC
CDR3: CASSFSTERETQYF

size: NA
D: NA
J: TRBJ1-1
V: TRBV3-1/TRBV3-2
DNA: TGTGCCAGCAGCCAGGCGGACTGGAACACTGAAGCTTTCTTT
CDR3: CASSQADWNTEAFF

size: NA
D: NA
J: TRBJ2-7
V: TRBV19
DNA: TGTGCCAGTAGTATTATCCCCATCCGTCTAGGTGGCTCCTACGAGCAGTACTTC
CDR3: CASSIIPIRLGGSYEQYF

size: NA
D: NA
J: TRBJ1-4
V: TRBV29-1
DNA: TGCAGCGCGAAAGGACAGCCCTCAACTAATGAAAAACTGTTTTTT
CDR3: CSAKGQPSTNEKLFF

size: NA
D: TRBD1
J: TRBJ1-2
V: TRBV5-1
DNA: TGCGCCAGCAGCTTGAGTTTACCGGGACAGGGTGCTTCTTATGGCTACACCTTC
CDR3: CASSLSLPGQGASYGYTF

size: NA
D: NA
J: TRBJ2-7
V: TRBV27
DNA: TGTGCCAGCCGCCCGGGCCAGGGTCTTTACGAGCAGTACTTC
CDR3: CASRPGQGLYEQYF

size: NA
D: TRBD1
J: TRBJ2-1
V: TRBV11-2
DNA: TGTGCCAGCAGCTTAGGGACAGGCTTCTACAATGAGCAGTTCTTC
CDR3: CASSLGTGFYNEQFF

size: NA
D: TRBD2
J: TRBJ2-3
V: TRBV9
DNA: TGTGCCAGCAGCTCCTATACGGGCCGGGGGGGGCACCCAGATACGCAGTATTTT
CDR3: CASSSYTGRGGHPDTQYF

size: few
D: NA
J: TRBJ2-7
V: TRBV5-4
DNA: TGTGCCAGCAGCCAACAGGAGAGGGGGGAGCAGTACTTC
CDR3: CASSQQERGEQYF

size: once
D: TRBD1
J: TRBJ2-7
V: TRBV12-3/TRBV12-4
DNA: TGTGCCAGCAGTGCGGACAGGGTGTACGAGCAGTACTTC
CDR3: CASSADRVYEQYF

size: NA
D: NA
J: TRBJ1-1
V: TRBV15
DNA: TGTGCCACCAGCAGTCTGGGGGGAACTGAAGCTTTCTTT
CDR3: CATSSLGGTEAFF

size: many
D: NA
J: TRBJ1-5
V: TRBV6-5
DNA: TGTGCCAGCAGTTACTCTCCCGATCAGCCCCAGCATTTT
CDR3: CASSYSPDQPQHF

size: once
D: TRBD1
J: TRBJ1-5
V: TRBV6-5
DNA: TGTGCCAGCAGCGCCGACAGGGCCTCATCGCCCCAGCATTTT
CDR3: CASSADRASSPQHF

size: NA
D: TRBD2
J: TRBJ2-5
V: TRBV3-1/TRBV3-2
DNA: TGTGCCAGCAGCCAAGATTGGGGCAGCGGGGGGCCCCAAGAGACCCAGTACTTC
CDR3: CASSQDWGSGGPQETQYF

size: many
D: TRBD2
J: TRBJ2-1
V: TRBV6-2/TRBV6-3
DNA: TGTGCCAGCAGCGGGACTAGCGGGGGGGAGCAGTTCTTC
CDR3: CASSGTSGGEQFF

size: NA
D: TRBD2
J: TRBJ2-7
V: TRBV12-5
DNA: TGTGCTAGTGGTTTGGTAGTTAGCGGGGGGGACTACGAGCAGTACTTC
CDR3: CASGLVVSGGDYEQYF

size: NA
D: NA
J: TRBJ1-3
V: TRBV11-2
DNA: TGTGCCAGCAGCCCACAGGGTACTGGTGGAAACACCATATATTTT
CDR3: CASSPQGTGGNTIYF

size: NA
D: TRBD1
J: TRBJ1-5
V: TRBV30
DNA: TGTGCCTGGAGTGCCCCGGGGACAGGGCGTCAGCCCCAGCATTTT
CDR3: CAWSAPGTGRQPQHF

size: few
D: TRBD1
J: TRBJ1-2
V: TRBV5-8
DNA: TGTGCCAGCAGCCCCAGGACAGGTGGGCACTATGGCTACACCTTC
CDR3: CASSPRTGGHYGYTF

size: few
D: NA
J: TRBJ2-3
V: TRBV28
DNA: TGTGCCAGCAGTCCCTCACTGTTCACAGATACGCAGTATTTT
CDR3: CASSPSLFTDTQYF

size: NA
D: NA
J: TRBJ1-1
V: TRBV19
DNA: TGTGCCAGTAGTGACAGAAAGAACACTGAAGCTTTCTTT
CDR3: CASSDRKNTEAFF

size: NA
D: NA
J: TRBJ2-3
V: TRBV19
DNA: TGTGCCAGTAAGGGGGCCGGGGAGGTAGATACGCAGTATTTT
CDR3: CASKGAGEVDTQYF

size: NA
D: NA
J: TRBJ2-1
V: TRBV6-5
DNA: TGTGCCAGCAGTTATTCGGTATACAATGAGCAGTTCTTC
CDR3: CASSYSVYNEQFF

size: NA
D: TRBD1
J: TRBJ2-5
V: TRBV11-3
DNA: TGTGCCAGCAGCTTGGGGACAGCAGACCAAGAGACCCAGTACTTC
CDR3: CASSLGTADQETQYF

size: NA
D: NA
J: TRBJ1-1
V: TRBV25-1
DNA: TGTGCCAGCAGTGCCTACCCTGAACGGTACACTGAAGCTTTCTTT
CDR3: CASSAYPERYTEAFF

size: NA
D: NA
J: TRBJ1-2
V: TRBV14
DNA: TGTGCCAGCAGCCAAGATCGACAGGAGGTTAACTATGGCTACACCTTC
CDR3: CASSQDRQEVNYGYTF

size: NA
D: NA
J: TRBJ2-2
V: TRBV19
DNA: TGTGCCAGTAGTATTGGGGGGTACACCGGGGAGCTGTTTTTT
CDR3: CASSIGGYTGELFF

size: NA
D: NA
J: TRBJ1-3
V: TRBV12-5
DNA: TGTGCTAGCCTCGCGGGAAACACCATATATTTT
CDR3: CASLAGNTIYF